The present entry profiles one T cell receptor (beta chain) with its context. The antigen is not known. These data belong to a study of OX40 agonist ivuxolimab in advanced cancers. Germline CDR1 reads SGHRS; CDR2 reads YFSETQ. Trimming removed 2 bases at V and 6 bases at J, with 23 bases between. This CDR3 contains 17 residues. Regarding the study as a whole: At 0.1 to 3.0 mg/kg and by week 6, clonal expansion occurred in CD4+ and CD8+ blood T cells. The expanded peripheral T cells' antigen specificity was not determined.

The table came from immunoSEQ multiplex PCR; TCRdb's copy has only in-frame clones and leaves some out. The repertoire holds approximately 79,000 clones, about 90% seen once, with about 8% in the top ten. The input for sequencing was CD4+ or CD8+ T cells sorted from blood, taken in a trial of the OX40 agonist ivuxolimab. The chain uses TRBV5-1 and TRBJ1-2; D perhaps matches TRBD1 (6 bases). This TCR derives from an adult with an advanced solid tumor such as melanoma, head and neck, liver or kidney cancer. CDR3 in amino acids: CASSFDPGQRVGNGYTF. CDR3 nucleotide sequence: TGCGCCAGCAGCTTCGATCCGGGACAAAGGGTGGGGAATGGCTACACCTTC.